The source of this T cell receptor (beta chain) is a study of CXCR3-negative and CXCR3-positive naive CD8 T cells. On the study more broadly: Per-library TRB read counts averaged about 1.5 +/- 0.3 million, adding up to some 130 million in total.

This CDR3 spans 18 amino acids. Germline values: CDR1 SGHAT, CDR2 FQNNGV. Judged by frequency, this clonotype is medium-sized. Antigen specificity is unknown. Via 5' RACE with UMI labels, TRB cDNA libraries were prepared. TCRdb re-called the 5' RACE reads and shows each CDR3 protein once, DNA omitted. The sample's table shows about 8,000 distinct CDR3 sequences. Broader study findings: With respect to TRBV-TRBJ usage, naive CXCR3-negative and CXCR3-positive cells were similar; memory differed. From TRB CDR3 properties, TCR strength was inferred; surface CD5 did not differ between naive subsets. Naive subsets were similarly diverse, while memory CD8+ repertoires were much less diverse.

The J gene is TRBJ2-5, the V gene TRBV11-2; TCRdb selects TRBD1, and the lack of DNA leaves this call unchecked. This clonotype originated in a human donor in good health. Some clones in this sample may be carry-over from other donors' samples. The sequencing input was naive CXCR3- CD8+ T cells from blood. This sample's subset: CD45RO-CCR7+CD27+CD95- naive CD8+ T cells lacking CXCR3 (TNR3-). CDR3 residues: CASSLADAGTGAGETQYF. Together with reference TRBV11-2 and TRBJ2-5, the CDR3 gives the full variable domain: EAGVAQSPRYKIIEKRQSVAFWCNPISGHATLYWYQQILGQGPKLLIQFQNNGVVDDSQLPKDRFSAERLKGVDSTLKIQPAKLEDSAVYLCASSLADAGTGAGETQYFGPGTRLLVL.